What follows are 8 T cell receptor beta chains derived from one specimen sequenced in a study of regulatory T cells in long-lasting Graves disease. Arm-PCR of CDR3 regions and iRepertoire HTBI primers were the basis on which TCR beta libraries were built. From the multiplex PCR reads, TCRdb called clonotypes with MiXCR, one entry per CDR3 protein. The table includes 400,000 to 500,000 distinct CDR3 sequences, over 15% detected once. Sample time point: newly diagnosed GD, antithyroid drugs for less than 3 months. There was RNA extracted from PBMCs, and the TCR library was made from it. A further study also used this sample, focusing on T cells in Graves' hyperthyroidism and ophthalmopathy.

Sequenced material: peripheral blood mononuclear cells (PBMCs), taken at new diagnosis, from a patient treated with antithyroid drugs. All receptors derive from a woman in her late teens or twenties with Graves disease.

This clonotype was seen repeatedly, ten times or more. V usage is TRBV11-2 and J usage is TRBJ2-5, with 7 bases matching TRBD2. V was pared by 5 bases and J by 5 bases, with 8 bases of the junction left unmatched. This CDR3 has 14 amino acids. The germline gives CDR1 SGHAT, CDR2 FQNNGV. CDR3 bases: TGTGCCAGCAGCCCCGGACTAGTATCGGAGACCCAGTACTTC. Protein product: CASSPGLVSETQYF.

V is TRBV29-1 and J is TRBJ2-3; TRBD2 agrees at 15 bases. This CDR3 has 19 residues. The junction had 12 bases not matched to a gene; V was cut back by 5 bases and J by 0 bases. CDR1 SQVTM and CDR2 ANQGSEA come from the germline V gene. CDR3 sequence: CSVFSQGGLAGGSTDTQYF. The DNA of the CDR3 is TGCAGCGTTTTTTCCCAGGGGGGACTAGCGGGAGGTAGCACAGATACGCAGTATTTT.

This clonotype has a count of ten or more. The chain joins TRBV12-3 or TRBV12-4 to TRBJ1-4, with 7 bases that match TRBD1. The CDR3 loop spans 14 amino acids. Trimming took 3 bases from V and 10 from J; bases not matched to a gene: 8. The CDR3 sequence is CASSFPGTAGKLFF. CDR3 sequence (DNA): TGTGCCAGCAGTTTTCCCGGGACAGCCGGAAAACTGTTTTTT.

Many counts were recorded for this clonotype. The chain employs TRBV6-2 or TRBV6-3 and TRBJ2-1; TRBD2 matches at 8 bases. Looked up from germline, CDR1 is MNHEY and CDR2 is SVGEGT. J was trimmed by 7 bases and V by 8 bases; bases with no gene match: 7. CDR3 size: 13 residues. The DNA of the CDR3 is TGTGCCAGCGGACCGGGACTAGGGAATGAGCAGTTCTTC. Residues: CASGPGLGNEQFF.

This clonotype came up many times. The genes are TRBV20-1 and TRBJ2-7; D gene ambiguous. Trimming removed 6 bases at V and 6 bases at J, with 15 bases between. CDR3 length: 12 amino acids. CDR1 and CDR2 from the germline V gene are DFQATT and SNEGSKA (reference sequence). CDR3 sequence: CSAPDQGFEQYF. The CDR3 nucleotides are TGCAGTGCCCCCGACCAAGGGTTCGAGCAGTACTTC.

This clonotype appeared a few times. This sequence joins TRBV9 and TRBJ2-7, with TRBD2 identical over 13 bases. The J segment lost 6 bases and the V segment lost 0 bases, leaving 6 bases of the junction unmatched. Germline loops: CDR1 SGDLS, CDR2 YYNGEE. The CDR3 is 16 residues long. The CDR3 loop reads CASSVAPGLAGSEQYF. CDR3 DNA sequence: TGTGCCAGCAGCGTAGCCCCGGGACTAGCGGGAAGCGAGCAGTACTTC.

The rearrangement joins TRBV15 to TRBJ1-6; D call uncertain. The CDR3 is 15 amino acids. V lost 0 bases to trimming and J lost 14 bases, with 17 bases between them. Germline V lookup: CDR1 LNHNV, CDR2 YYDKDF (reference sequence). CDR3 sequence: CATSRDEGPASTLHF. CDR3 nucleotide sequence: TGTGCCACCAGCAGAGATGAGGGCCCGGCATCGACCCTCCACTTT.

The chain has TRBV2 and TRBJ1-2; the match to TRBD1 covers 8 bases. CDR3 length: 14 residues. The V segment lost 6 bases and the J segment 10 bases; nucleotides outside the gene matches: 13. Germline V gives CDR1 SNHLY, CDR2 FYNNEI. CDR3 in amino acids: CASRQDRGDPHYTF. The CDR3 coding sequence is TGTGCCAGCAGACAAGACAGGGGTGATCCCCACTACACCTTC.